This TCR beta chain was captured in a study of cytomegalovirus exposure and HLA in healthy donors. Findings and caveats of the study: In a later analysis, compared with equally common non-associated chains, HLA-associated beta chains were more expanded.

Details on this clone: Its target is not known.

The CDR3 totals 13 residues. Germline lookup yields CDR1 SGHRS and CDR2 YFSETQ. V was pared by 1 base and J by 8 bases, with 12 bases between. PCR was performed using 60 Vbeta and 13 Jbeta primers. Clones were sequenced by immunoSEQ multiplex PCR, and TCRdb holds only the in-frame ones, with some missing. The sample records some 200,000 clones, less than 85% being singletons. This chain joins TRBV5-1 and TRBJ1-2; D possibly corresponds to TRBD1 (5 bases). This clonotype was sampled from a girl aged 2-15 years in good health and CMV-seronegative. Sequenced input: PBMCs. DNA for the CDR3: TGCGCCAGCAGCTTGTCCAGGGAAGGGGGCTACACCTTC. Residues: CASSLSREGGYTF.